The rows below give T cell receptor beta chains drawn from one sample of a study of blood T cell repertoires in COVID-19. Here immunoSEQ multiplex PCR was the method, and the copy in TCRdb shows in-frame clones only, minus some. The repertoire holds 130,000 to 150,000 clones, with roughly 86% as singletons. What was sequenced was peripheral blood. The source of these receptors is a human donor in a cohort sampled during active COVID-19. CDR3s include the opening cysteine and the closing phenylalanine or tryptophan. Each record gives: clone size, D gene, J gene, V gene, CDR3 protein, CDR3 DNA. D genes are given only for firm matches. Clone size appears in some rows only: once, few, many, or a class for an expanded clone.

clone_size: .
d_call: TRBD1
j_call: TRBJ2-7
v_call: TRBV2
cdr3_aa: CASRKRTGDLDEQYF
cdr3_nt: TGTGCCAGCAGGAAACGGACAGGGGATTTGGACGAGCAGTACTTC

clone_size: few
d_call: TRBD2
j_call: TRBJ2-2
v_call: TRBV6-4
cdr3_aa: CASSDREGQTGELFF
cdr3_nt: TGTGCCAGCAGTGACCGGGAGGGCCAGACCGGGGAGCTGTTTTTT

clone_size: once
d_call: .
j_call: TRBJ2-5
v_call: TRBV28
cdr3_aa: CASSLRNRVKQETQYF
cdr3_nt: TGTGCCAGCAGTTTAAGGAACAGGGTAAAGCAAGAGACCCAGTACTTC

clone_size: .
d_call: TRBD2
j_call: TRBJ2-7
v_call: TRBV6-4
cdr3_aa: CASSDGGLVSYEQYF
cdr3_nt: TGTGCCAGCAGTGACGGTGGACTAGTCTCCTACGAGCAGTACTTC

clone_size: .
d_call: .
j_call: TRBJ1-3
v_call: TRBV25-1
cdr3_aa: CASSATGLSGNTIYF
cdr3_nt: TGTGCCAGCAGTGCTACAGGGCTCTCTGGAAACACCATATATTTT

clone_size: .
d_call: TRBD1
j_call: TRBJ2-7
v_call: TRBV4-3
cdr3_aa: CASSQEIGTGVPYEQYF
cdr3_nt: TGCGCCAGCAGCCAAGAGATTGGGACAGGGGTTCCCTACGAGCAGTACTTC

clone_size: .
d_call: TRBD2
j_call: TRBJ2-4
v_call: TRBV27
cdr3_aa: CASSLLGGGSPTKNIQYF
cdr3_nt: TGTGCCAGCAGTTTATTAGGCGGCGGGAGCCCGACCAAAAACATTCAGTACTTC

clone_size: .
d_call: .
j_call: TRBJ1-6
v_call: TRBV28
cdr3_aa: CASSSPGSYSPLHF
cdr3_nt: TGTGCCAGCAGTTCGCCAGGATCCTATTCACCCCTCCACTTT

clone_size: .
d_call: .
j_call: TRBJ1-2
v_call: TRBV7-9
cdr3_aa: CASSLQGQISRYTF
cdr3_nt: TGTGCCAGCAGCTTACAGGGGCAGATCTCTCGCTACACCTTC

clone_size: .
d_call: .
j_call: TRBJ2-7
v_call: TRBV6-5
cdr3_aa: CASSYSTLGDMAEQYF
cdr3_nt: TGTGCCAGCAGTTACTCGACTTTGGGTGATATGGCCGAGCAGTACTTC

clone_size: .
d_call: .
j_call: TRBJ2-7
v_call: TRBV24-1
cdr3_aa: CATSDGSRGDIYEQYF
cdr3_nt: TGTGCCACCAGTGATGGCTCCAGGGGGGATATCTACGAGCAGTACTTC

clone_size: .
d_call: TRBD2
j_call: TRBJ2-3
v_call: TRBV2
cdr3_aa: CASSASGGPTDTQYF
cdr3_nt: TGTGCCAGCAGTGCTAGCGGGGGACCCACAGATACGCAGTATTTT

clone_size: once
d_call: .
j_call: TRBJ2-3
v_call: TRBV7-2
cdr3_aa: CASSLGPRTDTQYF
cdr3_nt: TGTGCCAGCAGCTTAGGACCGAGGACAGATACGCAGTATTTT

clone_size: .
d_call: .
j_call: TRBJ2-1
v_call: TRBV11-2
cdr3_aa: CASSLRSGGAYNEQFF
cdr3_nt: TGTGCCAGCAGCTTAAGATCGGGGGGCGCCTACAATGAGCAGTTCTTC

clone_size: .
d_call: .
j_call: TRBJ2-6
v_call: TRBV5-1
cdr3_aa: CASSFPLTGISAGANVLTF
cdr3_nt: TGCGCCAGCAGCTTCCCACTGACAGGAATTTCCGCTGGGGCCAACGTCCTGACTTTC

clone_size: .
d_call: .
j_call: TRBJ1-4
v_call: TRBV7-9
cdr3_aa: CASSPSAYRGEKLFF
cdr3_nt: TGTGCCAGCAGCCCTAGCGCATATAGGGGAGAAAAACTGTTTTTT

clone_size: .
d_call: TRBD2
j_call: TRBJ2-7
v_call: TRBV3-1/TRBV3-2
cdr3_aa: CASSHRTSGITYEQYF
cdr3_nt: TGTGCCAGCAGCCACAGAACTAGCGGGATAACTTACGAGCAGTACTTC

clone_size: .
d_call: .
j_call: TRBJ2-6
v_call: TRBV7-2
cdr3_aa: CASSLARASGANVLTF
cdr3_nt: TGTGCCAGCAGCTTAGCCAGGGCCTCTGGGGCCAACGTCCTGACTTTC

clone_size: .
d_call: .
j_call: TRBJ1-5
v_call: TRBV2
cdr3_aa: CASSGNYNQPQHF
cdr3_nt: TGTGCCAGCAGTGGGAACTACAATCAGCCCCAGCATTTT

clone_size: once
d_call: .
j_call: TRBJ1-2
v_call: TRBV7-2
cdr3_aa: CASSPAAGEGYGYTF
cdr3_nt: TGTGCCAGCAGCCCAGCGGCAGGGGAAGGCTATGGCTACACCTTC

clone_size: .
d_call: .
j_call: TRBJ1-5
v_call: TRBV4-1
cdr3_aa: CASSQEGGIGAGNQPQHF
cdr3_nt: TGCGCCAGCAGCCAAGAGGGGGGGATTGGGGCTGGCAATCAGCCCCAGCATTTT

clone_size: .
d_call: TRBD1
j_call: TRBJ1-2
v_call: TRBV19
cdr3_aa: CASSPLGQGASDYGYTF
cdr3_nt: TGTGCCAGTAGCCCATTGGGTCAGGGGGCTTCTGACTATGGCTACACCTTC

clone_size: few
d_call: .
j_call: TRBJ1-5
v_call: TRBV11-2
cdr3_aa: CASSFLPGQPQHF
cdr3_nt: TGTGCCAGCAGCTTTTTACCTGGCCAGCCCCAGCATTTT

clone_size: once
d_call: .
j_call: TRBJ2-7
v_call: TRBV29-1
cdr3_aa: CSVSPTGTHMVQYF
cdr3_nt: TGCAGCGTTTCACCCACCGGGACACATATGGTGCAGTACTTC

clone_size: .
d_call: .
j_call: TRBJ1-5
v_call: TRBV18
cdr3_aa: CASSPTTGRAQPQHF
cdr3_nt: TGTGCCAGCTCCCCTACCACAGGGCGGGCTCAGCCCCAGCATTTT

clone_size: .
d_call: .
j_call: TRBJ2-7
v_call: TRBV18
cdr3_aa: CASTAGLLSYEQYF
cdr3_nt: TGTGCCAGCACCGCCGGACTCCTATCCTACGAGCAGTACTTC

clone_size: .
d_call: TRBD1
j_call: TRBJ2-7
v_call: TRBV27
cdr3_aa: CASSPMRGRSEQYF
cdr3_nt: TGTGCCAGCAGTCCTATGAGGGGGCGTTCCGAGCAGTACTTC

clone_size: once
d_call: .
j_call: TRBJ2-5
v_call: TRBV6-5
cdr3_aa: CASSLAGTNQETQYF
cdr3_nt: TGTGCCAGCAGTTTAGCCGGGACAAACCAAGAGACCCAGTACTTC

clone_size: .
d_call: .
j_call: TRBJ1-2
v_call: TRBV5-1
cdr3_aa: CASSLGPQRGFNYGYTF
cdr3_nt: TGCGCCAGCAGCTTGGGTCCCCAGAGGGGGTTTAACTATGGCTACACCTTC

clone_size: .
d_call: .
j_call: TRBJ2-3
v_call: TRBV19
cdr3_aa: CASSFLSGGGTDTQYF
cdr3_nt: TGTGCCAGTAGTTTTCTGAGCGGCGGGGGCACAGATACGCAGTATTTT

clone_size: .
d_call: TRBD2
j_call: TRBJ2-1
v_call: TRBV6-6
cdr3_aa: CASGTSGRLNEQFF
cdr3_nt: TGTGCCAGCGGGACTAGCGGGAGGCTAAATGAGCAGTTCTTC

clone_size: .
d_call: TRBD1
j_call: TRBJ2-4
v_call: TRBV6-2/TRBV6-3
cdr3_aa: CASSYPGQALNIQYF
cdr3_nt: TGTGCCAGCAGTTATCCTGGACAGGCCTTAAACATTCAGTACTTC

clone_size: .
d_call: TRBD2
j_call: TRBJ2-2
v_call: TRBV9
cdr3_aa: CASSSSPLSGIETGELFF
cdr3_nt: TGTGCCAGCAGCTCAAGTCCCCTTAGCGGGATAGAGACCGGGGAGCTGTTTTTT

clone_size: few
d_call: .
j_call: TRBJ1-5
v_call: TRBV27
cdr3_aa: CASSLTVNQPQHF
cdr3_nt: TGTGCCAGCAGTTTGACAGTGAATCAGCCCCAGCATTTT

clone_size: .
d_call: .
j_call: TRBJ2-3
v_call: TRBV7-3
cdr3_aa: CASSLSRVRGDTQYF
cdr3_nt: TGTGCCAGCAGCTTAAGTCGCGTTAGGGGAGATACGCAGTATTTT

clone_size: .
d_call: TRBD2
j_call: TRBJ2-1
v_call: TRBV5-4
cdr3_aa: CASSRIAGEQFF
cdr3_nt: TGTGCCAGCAGCAGGATAGCGGGGGAGCAGTTCTTC

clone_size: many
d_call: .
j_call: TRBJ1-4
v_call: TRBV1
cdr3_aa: CTSSQDQGREKLFF
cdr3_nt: TGCACCAGCAGCCAAGATCAGGGAAGGGAAAAACTGTTTTTT

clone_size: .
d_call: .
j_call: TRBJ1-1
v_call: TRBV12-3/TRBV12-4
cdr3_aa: CASSFFSTEAFF
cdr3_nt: TGTGCCAGCAGTTTTTTTAGCACTGAAGCTTTCTTT

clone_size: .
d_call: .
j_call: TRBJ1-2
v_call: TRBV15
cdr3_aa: CATSRARSAVNTF
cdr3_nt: TGTGCCACCAGCAGAGCCCGTTCCGCGGTAAACACCTTC

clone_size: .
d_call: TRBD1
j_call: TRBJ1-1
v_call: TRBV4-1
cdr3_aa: CASSGTGILPRNTEAFF
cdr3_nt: TGCGCCAGCAGCGGGACAGGAATCCTTCCCCGGAACACTGAAGCTTTCTTT

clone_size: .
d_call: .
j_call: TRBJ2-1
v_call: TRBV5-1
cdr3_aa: CASSSNARGTYNEQFF
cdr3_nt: TGCGCCAGCAGCTCAAACGCCAGGGGCACCTACAATGAGCAGTTCTTC

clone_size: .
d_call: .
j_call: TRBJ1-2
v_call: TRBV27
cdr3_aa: CASSLSGLSGLYGYTF
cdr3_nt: TGTGCCAGCAGTTTATCGGGATTGAGCGGACTCTATGGCTACACCTTC

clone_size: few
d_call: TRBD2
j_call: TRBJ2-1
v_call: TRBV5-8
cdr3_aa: CASSRRLAGDTSDEQFF
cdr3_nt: TGTGCCAGCAGCCGACGACTAGCGGGAGACACATCGGATGAGCAGTTCTTC

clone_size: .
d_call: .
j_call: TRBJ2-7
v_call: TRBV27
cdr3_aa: CASSLSRPAYEQYF
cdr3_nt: TGTGCCAGCAGTTTATCGAGGCCAGCCTACGAGCAGTACTTC

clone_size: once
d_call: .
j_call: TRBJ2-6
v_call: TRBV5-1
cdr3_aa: CASSLDPRAGANVLTF
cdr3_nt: TGCGCCAGCAGCTTGGACCCCAGGGCTGGGGCCAACGTCCTGACTTTC

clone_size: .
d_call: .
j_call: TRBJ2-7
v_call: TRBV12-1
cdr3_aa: CASSPLATPEQYF
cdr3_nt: TGTGCCAGCAGCCCGCTGGCAACCCCGGAGCAGTACTTC

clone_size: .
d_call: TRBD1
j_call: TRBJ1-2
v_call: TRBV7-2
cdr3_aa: CASSPQTGYYGYTF
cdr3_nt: TGTGCCAGCAGCCCGCAGACAGGGTACTATGGCTACACCTTC

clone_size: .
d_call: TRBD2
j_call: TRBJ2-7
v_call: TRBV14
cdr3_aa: CASSPRLAEYEQYF
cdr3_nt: TGTGCCAGCAGCCCACGACTAGCGGAGTACGAGCAGTACTTC

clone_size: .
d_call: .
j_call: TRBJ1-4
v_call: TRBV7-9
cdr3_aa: CASSHPGEKLFF
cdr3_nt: TGTGCCAGCAGTCACCCAGGGGAAAAACTGTTTTTT

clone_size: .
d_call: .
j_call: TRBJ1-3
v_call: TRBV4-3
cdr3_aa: CASSPNRSGNTIYF
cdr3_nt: TGCGCCAGCAGCCCCAACAGGTCAGGAAACACCATATATTTT

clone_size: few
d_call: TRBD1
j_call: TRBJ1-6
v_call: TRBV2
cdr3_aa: CASIDYGTGVSPLHF
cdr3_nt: TGTGCCAGCATCGACTACGGGACAGGGGTCTCACCCCTCCACTTT

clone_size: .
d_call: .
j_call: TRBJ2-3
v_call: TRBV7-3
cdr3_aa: CASSPTTRSTQYF
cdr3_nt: TGTGCCAGCAGCCCGACGACGAGGAGTACGCAGTATTTT

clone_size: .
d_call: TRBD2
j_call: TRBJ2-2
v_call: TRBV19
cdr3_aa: CASSIGLAGGRTGELFF
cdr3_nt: TGTGCCAGTAGTATCGGCCTAGCGGGAGGGAGGACCGGGGAGCTGTTTTTT